The 26 T cell receptor beta chains given below trace back to one sample, sequenced in a study of blood T cell repertoires in COVID-19. Using immunoSEQ multiplex PCR, the repertoire was profiled, and TCRdb retains in-frame clones only, with some absent. The table lists 250,000 or so clones, around 83% of them singletons. The sequencing input was peripheral blood. These receptors were taken from a man at least 80 years old with acute or convalescent COVID-19.

This rearrangement joins TRBV27 to TRBJ1-2, with TRBD1 matching over 12 bases. V shed 7 bases, J shed 5 bases, and the junction held 20 bases outside the gene matches. CDR1 is MNHEY and CDR2 is SMNVEV in the germline V gene (reference sequence). This CDR3 is built from 19 residues. CDR3 protein: CASIRSLTSGTGGAYGYTF. CDR3 sequence (DNA): TGTGCCAGCATCCGAAGTTTAACGTCCGGGACAGGGGGCGCTTATGGCTACACCTTC.

This clone appeared a single time. The chain recombines TRBV6-5 with TRBJ1-4; 7 nucleotides agree with TRBD1. The CDR3 is made up of 15 amino acids. Germline V gene lookup returns CDR1 MNHEY and CDR2 SVGAGI. Unmatched junction bases numbered 13, after V lost 7 bases and J lost 8 bases. The CDR3 nucleotides read TGTGCCAGCATGAGGGATACAGGGGTTGTAGAAAAACTGTTTTTT. Residues: CASMRDTGVVEKLFF.

J is TRBJ1-6 and V is TRBV7-9, with D possibly matching TRBD1 (5 bases). Trimming pared 2 bases from V and 7 bases from J, leaving 12 bases between. CDR3 size: 15 residues. Germline V gene lookup returns CDR1 SEHNR and CDR2 FQNEAQ (reference sequence). CDR3 loop: CASSLSGGRNSPLHF. Written as DNA, the CDR3 is TGTGCCAGCAGCTTATCCGGGGGTAGGAATTCACCCCTCCACTTT.

The chain couples TRBV12-5 to TRBJ2-1; 9 bases fit TRBD1. After removal of 2 bases from V and 6 bases from J, the junction contained 5 bases not matched to a gene. This CDR3 is 15 amino acids long. Germline CDR1 and CDR2: LGHNT and FRNRAP. In DNA, the CDR3 is TGTGCTAGTGGTTTGCCCGGGACAGGGACCAATGAGCAGTTCTTC. Amino acid sequence: CASGLPGTGTNEQFF.

V usage is TRBV19 and J usage is TRBJ1-1, with D perhaps matching TRBD1 (6 bases). Germline V gene data show CDR1 as LNHDA and CDR2 as SQIVND (reference sequence). Trimming removed 3 bases at V and 11 bases at J, with 16 bases between. The CDR3 runs 13 residues. The CDR3 here is CASSIGQGTRAFF. The CDR3, as DNA: TGTGCCAGTAGTATTGGGCAGGGGACGCGGGCTTTCTTT. Supplemented by reference TRBV19 and TRBJ1-1, the full variable domain reads DGGITQSPKYLFRKEGQNVTLSCEQNLNHDAMYWYRQDPGQGLRLIYYSQIVNDFQKGDIAEGYSVSREKKESFPLTVTSAQKNPTAFYLCASSIGQGTRAFFGQGTRLTVV.

V gene TRBV7-9 combines with J gene TRBJ1-3; D may be TRBD1 (6 bases). Germline assignment: CDR1 SEHNR and CDR2 FQNEAQ (reference sequence). V was clipped by 5 bases and J by 10 bases, with 27 bases between them. There are 17 residues in the CDR3. The CDR3 loop reads CASSPLWMPGASGTIYF. The CDR3 DNA reads as TGTGCCAGCAGCCCCTTATGGATGCCAGGGGCGAGTGGGACCATATATTTT. Drawing the rest from reference TRBV7-9 and TRBJ1-3, the complete variable domain is DTGVSQNPRHKITKRGQNVTFRCDPISEHNRLYWYRQTLGQGPEFLTYFQNEAQLEKSRLLSDRFSAERPKGSFSTLEIQRTEQGDSAMYLCASSPLWMPGASGTIYFGEGSWLTVV.

This clone was recorded once. The V and J genes are TRBV21-1 and TRBJ2-3; whether TRBD2, the table's D call, matches the DNA was not checked. TRBV21-1 corresponds to a pseudogene. The CDR3 covers 14 residues. CDR3 in DNA: TGTGCCAGCAGACCTAGCGGAAGTTCAGATACGCAGTATTTT. This gives the protein CASRPSGSSDTQYF.

The rearrangement uses TRBV19 and TRBJ1-3; D is possibly TRBD1 (6 bases). Trimming pared 4 bases from V and 0 bases from J, leaving 10 bases between. Germline CDR1 and CDR2: LNHDA and SQIVND (reference sequence). There are 15 residues in the CDR3. The CDR3 DNA sequence: TGTGCCAGTAGTACTAGGGGGTTCTCTGGAAACACCATATATTTT. It specifies CASSTRGFSGNTIYF.

J is TRBJ2-1 and V is TRBV3-1 (or the pseudogene TRBV3-2); D may be TRBD2 (5 bases). Germline V gene lookup returns CDR1 LGHDT and CDR2 YNNKEL (reference sequence). V dropped 4 bases and J dropped 6 bases, with 13 bases sitting between them. The CDR3 contains 14 residues. CDR3 residues: CASSPGILVNEQFF. For the CDR3, the DNA is TGTGCCAGCAGCCCCGGGATCCTGGTCAATGAGCAGTTCTTC.

This chain uses TRBV9 with TRBJ1-4; 8 bases are shared with TRBD1. The CDR3 contains 15 residues. With V trimmed by 0 bases and J by 7 bases, 5 bases remained unmatched. Germline V gene data show CDR1 as SGDLS and CDR2 as YYNGEE. The CDR3 nucleotides are TGTGCCAGCAGCGTAGGTCAGGGGGCTGGTGAAAAACTGTTTTTT. This translates into CASSVGQGAGEKLFF. The whole variable domain, remainder taken from reference TRBV9 and TRBJ1-4, is DSGVTQTPKHLITATGQRVTLRCSPRSGDLSVYWYQQSLDQGLQFLIQYYNGEERAKGNILERFSAQQFPDLHSELNLSSLELGDSALYFCASSVGQGAGEKLFFGSGTQLSVL.

The chain is built from TRBV19 and TRBJ2-7; perhaps TRBD2 as D (5 bases). Germline V gives CDR1 LNHDA, CDR2 SQIVND (reference sequence). The V end was cut by 6 bases, the J end by 0 bases, with 18 bases between. The CDR3 spans 16 residues. Here the CDR3 reads CASSPATRILSYEQYF. CDR3 in DNA: TGTGCCAGTAGCCCCGCCACTAGGATCCTCTCCTACGAGCAGTACTTC.

The V gene is TRBV18, the J gene TRBJ2-1; TRBD2 matches at 8 bases. Germline V gene data show CDR1 as KGHSH and CDR2 as LQKENI. The CDR3 has 16 amino acids. V trimming: 3 bases; J trimming: 6 bases; junction bases outside the gene matches: 10. The CDR3 DNA reads TGTGCCAGCTCACCCTCACCGGGACTAGTAGGCAATGAGCAGTTCTTC. It is translated as CASSPSPGLVGNEQFF.

This sequence joins TRBV29-1 and TRBJ1-3; 7 bases map to TRBD1. V shed 8 bases, J shed 2 bases, and the junction held 6 bases outside the gene matches. Germline V lookup: CDR1 SQVTM, CDR2 ANQGSEA. This CDR3 spans 13 amino acids. CDR3 DNA: TGCAGCACTGAGGGGGCGGCTGGAAACACCATATATTTT. Amino acids: CSTEGAAGNTIYF.

This chain connects TRBV7-9 to TRBJ2-5, with a possible D match to TRBD1 (6 bases). V lost 3 bases and J lost 4, with 9 bases in between. CDR1 SEHNR and CDR2 FQNEAQ come from the germline V gene (reference sequence). The CDR3 covers 13 residues. CDR3 region: CASSLRGIETQYF. DNA of the CDR3: TGTGCCAGCAGCTTGAGGGGGATAGAGACCCAGTACTTC. Full variable domain (missing parts from reference TRBV7-9 and TRBJ2-5): DTGVSQNPRHKITKRGQNVTFRCDPISEHNRLYWYRQTLGQGPEFLTYFQNEAQLEKSRLLSDRFSAERPKGSFSTLEIQRTEQGDSAMYLCASSLRGIETQYFGPGTRLLVL.

The chain carries TRBV24-1 and TRBJ1-2; D unclear. Trimming left V 9 bases short and J 0 bases short, with 7 bases between. Germline assignment: CDR1 KGHDR and CDR2 SFDVKD. The CDR3 has 12 amino acids. CDR3 amino acids: CATSVANYGYTF. Here the CDR3 DNA reads TGTGCCACCTCGGTCGCTAACTATGGCTACACCTTC.

This clone appeared once. The chain uses TRBV6-2 or TRBV6-3 and TRBJ1-5; 8 bases agree with TRBD1. The J segment lost 7 bases and the V segment lost 4 bases, leaving 12 bases of the junction unmatched. Per the germline V gene, CDR1 is MNHEY and CDR2 is SVGEGT. The CDR3 extends over 16 amino acids. CDR3 amino acids: CASSSDGTGLGQPQHF. In DNA, the CDR3 is TGTGCCAGCAGTTCTGACGGGACAGGCCTGGGGCAGCCCCAGCATTTT.

This clone was observed a few times. Within the sample, other DNA sequences also encode this same CDR3. This sequence joins TRBV6-5 and TRBJ1-4; D uncertain. CDR3 size: 14 residues. V dropped 0 bases and J dropped 5 bases, with 7 bases sitting between them. From germline, CDR1 is MNHEY and CDR2 SVGAGI. CDR3 residues: CASSYSYRNEKLFF. CDR3 coding DNA: TGTGCCAGCAGTTACTCGTATAGAAATGAAAAACTGTTTTTT.

The CDR3, as DNA: TGTGCCAGCGCCCCCCAGGGATGGGGGGGCATCTCCTACGAGCAGTACTTC. Its protein product is CASAPQGWGGISYEQYF. The J gene is TRBJ2-7, the V gene TRBV27, with a weak D call TRBD2 (7 bases). V lost 8 bases and J 0 bases, leaving 23 bases between the germline ends. The CDR3 runs 17 residues. Germline lookup yields CDR1 MNHEY and CDR2 SMNVEV (reference sequence).

The V gene is TRBV5-4, the J gene TRBJ1-5; D is perhaps TRBD1 (6 bases). In germline, CDR1 is SGHNT, CDR2 YYREEE (reference sequence). V was cut by 0 bases and J by 4 bases, with 8 bases left in between. The CDR3 length is 14 residues. CDR3 sequence reads: CASSLDRVNQPQHF. The CDR3 DNA reads as TGTGCCAGCAGCTTGGACAGGGTAAATCAGCCCCAGCATTTT.

V and J are TRBV28 and TRBJ1-3; weak D call: TRBD1 (5 bases). The V gene's germline CDR1 is MDHEN and CDR2 SYDVKM. V lost 5 bases and J 4 bases, leaving 9 bases between the germline ends. The CDR3 runs to 13 residues. CDR3 residues: CASSNGGGNTIYF. CDR3 nucleotide sequence: TGTGCCAGCAGTAACGGGGGAGGAAACACCATATATTTT.

J is TRBJ2-7 and V is TRBV2, with TRBD1 matching over 7 bases. With 6 bases clipped from V and 0 bases from J, the junction kept 5 bases outside the gene matches. This CDR3 comprises 14 residues. CDR1 is SNHLY and CDR2 is FYNNEI in the germline V gene. The CDR3 region is CASSPTGISYEQYF. The CDR3 DNA reads TGTGCCAGCAGCCCGACAGGGATCTCCTACGAGCAGTACTTC.

The chain employs TRBV6-6 and TRBJ1-4; 10 positions match TRBD1. The CDR3 totals 15 residues. The V segment lost 7 bases and the J segment 8 bases; nucleotides outside the gene matches: 10. Germline CDR1 and CDR2: MNHNY and SVGAGI (reference sequence). The CDR3 region has the DNA TGTGCCAGCACTCAGACAGGGGGCGTAGGGGAAAAACTGTTTTTT. Translating it yields CASTQTGGVGEKLFF.

The gene calls are TRBV6-5 and TRBJ2-7; TRBD2 aligns across 10 bases. CDR3 size: 14 residues. After removal of 2 bases from V and 4 bases from J, the junction contained 2 bases not matched to a gene. From germline, CDR1 is MNHEY and CDR2 SVGAGI. For the CDR3, the DNA is TGTGCCAGCAGTTACATAGCGGGAGGTTACGAGCAGTACTTC. It specifies CASSYIAGGYEQYF.

The rearrangement joins TRBV19 to TRBJ1-4, with a possible D match to TRBD1 (5 bases). Germline lookup yields CDR1 LNHDA and CDR2 SQIVND (reference sequence). The CDR3 totals 15 residues. Trimming pared 2 bases from V and 0 bases from J, leaving 7 bases between. The CDR3 sequence: CASSIQGTTNEKLFF. CDR3 in DNA: TGTGCCAGTAGTATACAGGGAACAACTAATGAAAAACTGTTTTTT. Combining the CDR3 with reference TRBV19 and TRBJ1-4 gives the whole variable domain DGGITQSPKYLFRKEGQNVTLSCEQNLNHDAMYWYRQDPGQGLRLIYYSQIVNDFQKGDIAEGYSVSREKKESFPLTVTSAQKNPTAFYLCASSIQGTTNEKLFFGSGTQLSVL.

The CDR3 coding sequence is TGTGCCAGCTCACCACTCCCGGGACAGGGGGCGAGGTCCTACGAGCAGTACTTC. It specifies CASSPLPGQGARSYEQYF. The chain uses TRBV18 and TRBJ2-7; TRBD1 matches 12 bases. The CDR3 has 18 amino acids. Germline V lookup: CDR1 KGHSH, CDR2 LQKENI. V lost 1 base and J lost 1; bases outside the gene matches: 8.

The chain joins TRBV18 to TRBJ2-2; 9 bases are shared with TRBD1. The V gene end was trimmed by 3 bases and the J gene end by 1 base; junction bases not matched to a gene: 9. The CDR3 consists of 18 residues. Germline V gene lookup returns CDR1 KGHSH and CDR2 LQKENI. The CDR3 DNA reads TGTGCCAGCTCACCCATCAACAGGGGGCCGAGGAACACCGGGGAGCTGTTTTTT. Its protein product is CASSPINRGPRNTGELFF.